The 10 T cell receptor beta chains presented below share a single source sample, sequenced in a study of cytomegalovirus exposure and HLA in healthy donors. PCR amplification relied on 60 Vbeta primers (plus 13 Jbeta primers). Sequencing used immunoSEQ multiplex PCR; TCRdb keeps in-frame clones, though not all of them. This sample carries about 67,000 clones, around 63% of them seen once, and the ten largest clones take just over 2%. The specimen sequenced was PBMCs. These receptor sequences come from a woman aged 30 to 39 in good health and CMV-seronegative.

This clone appeared a few times. The CDR3 bases are TGTGCCAGCAGTTACGAGACAGGCTTACAGCCCCAGCATTTT. Encoded protein: CASSYETGLQPQHF. V usage is TRBV2 and J usage is TRBJ1-5; weak D call: TRBD1 (6 bases). Germline assignment: CDR1 SNHLY and CDR2 FYNNEI. V dropped 5 bases and J dropped 7 bases, with 15 bases sitting between them. The CDR3 is 14 amino acids.

This chain uses TRBV10-3 with TRBJ2-1, with 10 positions matching TRBD2. Germline CDR1 and CDR2: ENHRY and SYGVKD. The length of the CDR3 is 17 residues. Trimming cost V 4 bases and J 10 bases; bases outside gene matches: 16. The CDR3 DNA is TGTGCCATCAGTGGCGACAGCGGGGGGGCCTTTCACAGGGAGCAGTTCTTC. It specifies CAISGDSGGAFHREQFF.

The chain combines TRBV19 with TRBJ2-5; 10 bases are shared with TRBD1. The CDR3 contains 16 residues. V gave up 5 bases and J gave up 5 bases; unmatched junction bases: 11. Germline V gives CDR1 LNHDA, CDR2 SQIVND (reference sequence). DNA of the CDR3: TGTGCCAGTAGTCAAAGACAGGGGGCTACGACGGAGACCCAGTACTTC. It is translated as CASSQRQGATTETQYF. Filled out from reference TRBV19 and TRBJ2-5, the complete variable domain reads DGGITQSPKYLFRKEGQNVTLSCEQNLNHDAMYWYRQDPGQGLRLIYYSQIVNDFQKGDIAEGYSVSREKKESFPLTVTSAQKNPTAFYLCASSQRQGATTETQYFGPGTRLLVL.

There are a few counts of this clone. V is TRBV11-3 and J is TRBJ1-6; a possible D gene is TRBD1 (5 bases). With 5 bases removed from V and 10 bases from J, the gap between germline ends came to 15 bases. The CDR3 length is 14 residues. The germline CDR1 and CDR2 sequences are SGHNT and YENEEA. The DNA of the CDR3 is TGTGCCAGCAGCCAAGAGGGAGGGGACTCACCCCTCCACTTT. Residues: CASSQEGGDSPLHF.

This sequence joins TRBV28 and TRBJ1-1, with 9 bases that match TRBD1. CDR1 and CDR2 (germline): MDHEN, SYDVKM. J gave up 12 bases and V 2 bases, and 13 bases lay outside the gene matches. The CDR3 totals 15 residues. For the CDR3, the DNA is TGTGCCAGCAGTTTAACAGGGGGCGGTTTAAGAAAGTCTTTCTTT. Its protein product is CASSLTGGGLRKSFF.

The chain is built from TRBV7-9 and TRBJ1-6; the D is unclear. The CDR3 is made up of 19 amino acids. Trimming removed 1 base from V and 4 bases from J, with 20 bases in between. Germline values: CDR1 SEHNR, CDR2 FQNEAQ (reference sequence). The CDR3 protein is CASSLEDWERGFYNSPLHF. The DNA of the CDR3 is TGTGCCAGCAGCTTAGAAGATTGGGAGCGCGGGTTTTATAATTCACCCCTCCACTTT.

The chain is built from TRBV5-4 and TRBJ2-1, with D possibly matching TRBD2 (7 bases). Looked up from germline, CDR1 is SGHNT and CDR2 is YYREEE (reference sequence). The CDR3 is 15 amino acids. Deletions cut 4 bases from V and 7 bases from J, with 18 bases between. In nucleotides, the CDR3 is TGTGCCAGCAGCGTAGGGGGGGCTAGTAGTAATGAGCAGTTCTTC. Translating gives CASSVGGASSNEQFF.

This clone was detected only once. The V call is TRBV7-9, the J call TRBJ2-1, with 8 bases fitting TRBD2. Germline V gene lookup returns CDR1 SEHNR and CDR2 FQNEAQ (reference sequence). V shed 2 bases, J shed 7 bases, and the junction held 19 bases outside the gene matches. This CDR3 comprises 19 residues. This CDR3 reads CASSLLALRRGATWNEQFF. CDR3 in DNA: TGTGCCAGCAGCTTATTGGCTCTTCGGCGGGGGGCTACCTGGAATGAGCAGTTCTTC.

J is TRBJ1-3 and V is TRBV5-1, with D maybe TRBD1 (6 bases). V lost 0 bases and J 0 bases, leaving 13 bases between the germline ends. Looked up from germline, CDR1 is SGHRS and CDR2 is YFSETQ. The CDR3 loop spans 17 amino acids. CDR3 sequence (DNA): TGCGCCAGCAGCTTGGGTTCCCCAGGGGTCTCTGGAAACACCATATATTTT. Its protein is CASSLGSPGVSGNTIYF.

The chain couples TRBV18 to TRBJ2-1, with 8 bases matching TRBD1. Germline V gene sequence: CDR1 KGHSH, CDR2 LQKENI. The CDR3 contains 15 residues. V was pared by 3 bases and J by 6 bases, with 7 bases of the junction left unmatched. CDR3: CASSPGRGPGNEQFF. Here the CDR3 DNA reads TGTGCCAGCTCACCGGGCAGGGGGCCCGGCAATGAGCAGTTCTTC.